This is a list of T cell receptor beta chains from one sample in a study of early T cells in non-severe SARS-CoV-2 infection. TCRdb reanalysed the 5' RACE reads using MiXCR and keeps one entry per CDR3 protein. The sample yields under 70,000 distinct CDR3 sequences, over 10% seen once. Sequencing was done on a sample of whole blood. These receptors all stem from an adult who was a healthcare worker with PCR-confirmed SARS-CoV-2 infection or an uninfected control (not recorded which). The CDR3 runs from the conserved cysteine through the conserved F or W. D genes are given only for firm matches. Size is stated for part of the rows, as once, few or many counts, or as a class when the clone is expanded.

j_gene	abundance	len	d_gene	v_gene	CDR3nt	CDR3aa
TRBJ1-4	few	13	TRBD1	TRBV4-3	TGCGCCAGCAGCCGGGACAGGGGGCAAAAACTGTTTTTT	CASSRDRGQKLFF
TRBJ2-7	many	12	.	TRBV7-2	TGTGCCAGCAGCTTAGGTACCCACGAGCAGTACTTC	CASSLGTHEQYF
TRBJ1-4	few	16	.	TRBV12-3/TRBV12-4	TGTGCCAGCAGTCCCTCACTAGGTGTGGGGGATGAAAAACTGTTTTTT	CASSPSLGVGDEKLFF
TRBJ1-2	.	14	TRBD1	TRBV7-9	TGTGCCAGCAGCTCCCCGGGACAGGGGAGTGGCTACACCTTC	CASSSPGQGSGYTF
TRBJ2-1	few	12	.	TRBV10-3	TGTGCCATCGGGGGGACTGATAATGAGCAGTTCTTC	CAIGGTDNEQFF
TRBJ2-1	few	14	TRBD2	TRBV19	TGTGCCAGTAGTATACTAGCGGGAGAACTTGAGCAGTTCTTC	CASSILAGELEQFF
TRBJ2-7	many	14	.	TRBV11-3	TGTGCCAGCAGCCCATCACCGGACTCCTACGAGCAGTACTTC	CASSPSPDSYEQYF
TRBJ1-1	.	15	.	TRBV11-2	TGTGCCAGCAGCTTATATCAGCCGTTGAACACTGAAGCTTTCTTT	CASSLYQPLNTEAFF
TRBJ1-1	few	14	.	TRBV19	TGTGCCAGTAGTATCGAGGGGCTAAACACTGAAGCTTTCTTT	CASSIEGLNTEAFF
TRBJ1-1	many	11	.	TRBV20-1	TGCAGTGCTAGATACAACACTGAAGCTTTCTTT	CSARYNTEAFF
TRBJ2-6	.	15	.	TRBV7-2	TGTGCCAGCAGCTTACGGAGCTCTGGGGCCAACGTCCTGACTTTC	CASSLRSSGANVLTF
TRBJ1-1	few	14	TRBD1	TRBV10-2	TGCGCCAGCAGTGATCCCACAGGGGTAACTGAAGCTTTCTTT	CASSDPTGVTEAFF
TRBJ2-7	few	14	TRBD1	TRBV5-1	TGCGCCAGCAGCCCGGAGGCCCAGGGGGACGAGCAGTACTTC	CASSPEAQGDEQYF
TRBJ2-7	many	17	TRBD2	TRBV28	TGTGCCAGCAGTTCTGCTAGCGGGACCCTAAGCTCCTACGAGCAGTACTTC	CASSSASGTLSSYEQYF